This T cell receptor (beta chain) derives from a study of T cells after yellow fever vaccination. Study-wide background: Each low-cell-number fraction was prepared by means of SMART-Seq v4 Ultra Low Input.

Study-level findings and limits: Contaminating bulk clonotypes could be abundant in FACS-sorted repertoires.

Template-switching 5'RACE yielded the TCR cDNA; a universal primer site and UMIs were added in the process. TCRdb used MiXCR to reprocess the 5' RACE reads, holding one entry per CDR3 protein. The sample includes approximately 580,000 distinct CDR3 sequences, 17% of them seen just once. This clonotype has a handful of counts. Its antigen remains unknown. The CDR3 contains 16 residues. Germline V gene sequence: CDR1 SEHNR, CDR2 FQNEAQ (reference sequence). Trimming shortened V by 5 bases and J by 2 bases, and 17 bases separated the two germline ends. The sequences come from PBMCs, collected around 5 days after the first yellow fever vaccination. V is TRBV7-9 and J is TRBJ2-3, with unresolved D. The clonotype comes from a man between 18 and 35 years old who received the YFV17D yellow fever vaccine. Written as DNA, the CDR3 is TGTGCCAGCAGCGACTCGGACGCCCCCCCCACAGATACGCAGTATTTT. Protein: CASSDSDAPPTDTQYF.